One sample yielded the 30 T cell receptor beta chains listed below, sequenced in a study of prognosis after radiotherapy for stage I lung cancer. It was by two-round multiplex PCR that TCR beta CDR3 was amplified from genomic DNA. Amplification during the initial PCR round employed primers specific to each TRBV and TRBJ gene. One entry per CDR3 protein, called by TCRdb with MiXCR from the multiplex PCR reads. This sample has roughly 30,000 distinct CDR3 sequences, with about 39% found just once. The sample consisted of PBMCs, taken before or after stereotactic body radiation therapy (not recorded which). The receptors were gathered from a donor of 50 years or more with non-small cell lung cancer.

The chain joins TRBV28 to TRBJ1-1, with 7 bases fitting TRBD1. The CDR3 contains 14 residues. CDR1 is MDHEN, CDR2 SYDVKM, per germline. V lost 8 bases to trimming and J lost 7 bases; unmatched junction nucleotides: 13. This CDR3 is CASHPVQGRSEAFF. The DNA of the CDR3 is TGTGCCAGCCACCCAGTACAGGGGCGCAGTGAAGCTTTCTTT. The variable domain in full, with the rest retrieved from reference TRBV28 and TRBJ1-1, is DVKVTQSSRYLVKRTGEKVFLECVQDMDHENMFWYRQDPGLGLRLIYFSYDVKMKEKGDIPEGYSVSREKKERFSLILESASTNQTSMYLCASHPVQGRSEAFFGQGTRLTVV.

This clonotype was observed many times. V gene TRBV3-1 combines with J gene TRBJ2-7; the D is unclear. Germline V lookup: CDR1 LGHDT, CDR2 YNNKEL (reference sequence). V lost 3 bases and J lost 7, with 7 bases in between. This CDR3 has 11 residues. The CDR3 sequence: CASSQRREQYF. The DNA for the CDR3 is TGTGCCAGCAGCCAGCGCCGAGAGCAGTACTTC.

In this sample, this clonotype turned up many times. The chain links TRBV6-1 to TRBJ2-5; 9 bases are shared with TRBD2. V dropped 8 bases and J dropped 1; count of bases not matched to a gene: 2. This CDR3 has 13 amino acids. From germline, CDR1 is MNHNS and CDR2 SASEGT. DNA for the CDR3: TGTGCCAGCCGAGCGGGAGGCCAAGAGACCCAGTACTTC. Translating it yields CASRAGGQETQYF.

This clonotype was picked up many times. The chain employs TRBV6-5 and TRBJ1-1; D not certain. V was clipped by 0 bases and J by 7 bases, with 9 bases between them. Germline V CDR1 and CDR2: MNHEY, SVGAGI. There are 13 residues in the CDR3. The CDR3 here is CASSYSRAGEAFF. The CDR3 bases are TGTGCCAGCAGTTACTCGAGGGCGGGTGAAGCTTTCTTT.

In this sample, this clonotype is medium-sized. The genes are TRBV10-2 and TRBJ1-6, with TRBD1 as a possible D gene (6 bases). V was clipped by 4 bases and J by 4 bases, with 11 bases between them. The CDR3 totals 15 residues. Germline CDR1 reads WSHSY; CDR2 reads SAAADI. The CDR3 nucleotides are TGCGCCAGCAGTGTTGGCAGGGGTTATAATTCACCCCTCCACTTT. This sequence encodes CASSVGRGYNSPLHF.

The table lists this clonotype with many counts. V is TRBV5-6 and J is TRBJ2-2; D gene unclear. This CDR3 spans 15 amino acids. The germline gives CDR1 SGHDT, CDR2 YYEEEE. V gave up 3 bases and J gave up 0 bases, with 9 bases separating them. The CDR3 is CASSWVGSNTGELFF. CDR3 DNA sequence: TGTGCCAGCAGCTGGGTGGGATCGAACACCGGGGAGCTGTTTTTT.

Worth noting for this clonotype: The conserved phenylalanine or tryptophan is not found at the CDR3 terminus, so this likely reflects a read error. The rearrangement joins TRBV20-1 to TRBJ2-7, with D hard to call. V dropped 3 bases and J dropped 0 bases, with 18 bases sitting between them. Germline values: CDR1 DFQATT, CDR2 SNEGSKA (reference sequence). The CDR3 covers 16 residues. CDR3 amino acids: CSASLLPVIISYEQYL. The CDR3 DNA is TGCAGTGCTAGTCTCCTCCCGGTGATCATCTCCTACGAGCAGTACCTC.

The chain employs TRBV24-1 and TRBJ2-1; D possibly uses TRBD1 or TRBD2 (5 bases each). CDR1 is KGHDR, CDR2 SFDVKD, per germline. The CDR3 is 15 residues long. The ends were cut back, 3 bases at V and 7 bases at J, with 15 bases in the middle. The CDR3 sequence: CATSDPGWRRNEQFF. Here the CDR3 DNA reads TGTGCCACCAGTGATCCAGGGTGGAGGCGAAATGAGCAGTTCTTC.

This clonotype has a handful of counts. This chain connects TRBV19 to TRBJ2-1; D is ambiguous. Germline V gene sequence: CDR1 LNHDA, CDR2 SQIVND (reference sequence). Trimming cost V 3 bases and J 4 bases, with 10 bases left between them. There are 14 residues in the CDR3. The CDR3 loop reads CASSISTGYNEQFF. The CDR3 DNA is TGTGCCAGTAGTATTTCGACTGGTTACAATGAGCAGTTCTTC. Variable domain in full (rest from reference TRBV19 and TRBJ2-1): DGGITQSPKYLFRKEGQNVTLSCEQNLNHDAMYWYRQDPGQGLRLIYYSQIVNDFQKGDIAEGYSVSREKKESFPLTVTSAQKNPTAFYLCASSISTGYNEQFFGPGTRLTVL.

The J gene is TRBJ2-2, the V gene TRBV7-9, with D tentatively TRBD2 (6 bases). The CDR3 contains 16 residues. V was pared by 5 bases and J by 7 bases, with 20 bases between. Germline lookup yields CDR1 SEHNR and CDR2 FQNEAQ (reference sequence). CDR3: CASSPSATRWFGELFF. The CDR3 DNA sequence: TGTGCCAGCAGCCCTAGCGCGACCCGTTGGTTCGGGGAGCTGTTTTTT. Based on the CDR3 plus reference TRBV7-9 and TRBJ2-2, the full variable domain is DTGVSQNPRHKITKRGQNVTFRCDPISEHNRLYWYRQTLGQGPEFLTYFQNEAQLEKSRLLSDRFSAERPKGSFSTLEIQRTEQGDSAMYLCASSPSATRWFGELFFGEGSRLTVL.

This clonotype was seen more than once but under ten times. A single base separates this from a much larger clone, so it may be a read error. The chain links TRBV11-3 to TRBJ2-5; D perhaps matches TRBD1 (5 bases). The ends were cut back, 4 bases at V and 5 bases at J, with 14 bases in the middle. The germline CDR1 and CDR2 sequences are SGHNT and YENEEA. The CDR3 runs 14 residues. CDR3 coding DNA: TGTGCCAGCAGCTCAGGGCCCCGGGTGGAGACCCAGTACTTC. The encoded protein is CASSSGPRVETQYF.

The chain joins TRBV7-8 to TRBJ2-1; 12 bases agree with TRBD2. The CDR3 covers 15 residues. CDR1 is SGHVS, CDR2 FQNEAQ, per germline. The trim removed 5 bases at V and 9 bases at J, leaving 8 bases unmatched. The CDR3 loop is CASSLLAGGPSEQFF. The CDR3 DNA is TGTGCCAGCAGCCTCCTAGCGGGAGGGCCGAGTGAGCAGTTCTTC.

This clonotype was recorded many times. The genes are TRBV5-1 and TRBJ1-1, with D perhaps matching TRBD1 (5 bases). CDR3 size: 14 residues. The germline V and J ends were trimmed by 4 bases and 4 bases, with 14 bases remaining between them. The germline V gene has CDR1 SGHRS and CDR2 YFSETQ. CDR3 amino acids: CASSGRAGVTEAFF. In DNA, the CDR3 is TGCGCCAGCAGCGGCAGGGCCGGGGTCACTGAAGCTTTCTTT.

This clonotype has a count of ten or more. This chain joins TRBV5-1 and TRBJ2-3; a weak D match, TRBD2 (5 bases). This CDR3 has 13 amino acids. Germline CDR1 and CDR2: SGHRS and YFSETQ. V lost 4 bases and J 5 bases, leaving 11 bases between the germline ends. CDR3 sequence (DNA): TGCGCCAGCAGCCTGCCCGGGGAAGATACGCAGTATTTT. This sequence encodes CASSLPGEDTQYF.

This clonotype occurred many times. The chain is built from TRBV9 and TRBJ2-5; 7 nucleotides line up with TRBD2. The CDR3 extends over 14 amino acids. V shed 2 bases, J shed 3 bases, and the junction held 4 bases outside the gene matches. Germline CDR1 is SGDLS and CDR2 is YYNGEE. The CDR3 DNA reads as TGTGCCAGCAGCGTCCCCCTAGCGGAAGAGACCCAGTACTTC. It codes for CASSVPLAEETQYF. Full variable domain (rest looked up from reference TRBV9 and TRBJ2-5): DSGVTQTPKHLITATGQRVTLRCSPRSGDLSVYWYQQSLDQGLQFLIQYYNGEERAKGNILERFSAQQFPDLHSELNLSSLELGDSALYFCASSVPLAEETQYFGPGTRLLVL.

The sample holds many counts of this clonotype. The chain combines TRBV19 with TRBJ2-1; no reliable D call. Germline V gene lookup returns CDR1 LNHDA and CDR2 SQIVND (reference sequence). The CDR3 sequence is 14 residues long. V was clipped by 3 bases and J by 7 bases, with 13 bases between them. The CDR3 sequence is CASSMDRLGNEQFF. CDR3 coding DNA: TGTGCCAGTAGTATGGATCGACTGGGGAATGAGCAGTTCTTC.

As regards this clonotype: At one of its ends the junction is not consistent with the germline gene, which may arise from a read error. The rearrangement uses TRBV6-1 and TRBJ1-2; D not certain. CDR1 and CDR2 (germline): MNHNS, SASEGT. This CDR3 is 16 amino acids long. The CDR3 region has the DNA TGTGCCAGCAGTGACCACCAGAGCTTGCGGTCGGCTGGCTGCACCTTC. Translated, it gives CASSDHQSLRSAGCTF.

The CDR3 bases are TGTGCCAGCAGTTATACAATCGGGGGGGCCTATGGCTACACCTTC. Its translation: CASSYTIGGAYGYTF. The chain employs TRBV6-5 and TRBJ1-2, with a possible D match to TRBD1 (6 bases). This CDR3 is 15 amino acids long. Germline V gives CDR1 MNHEY, CDR2 SVGAGI. Deletions cut 3 bases from V and 4 bases from J, with 15 bases between.

Many counts were recorded for this clonotype. The V gene is TRBV7-8, the J gene TRBJ1-1; D not resolved. V gave up 5 bases and J gave up 7 bases, with 14 bases separating them. The CDR3 runs 13 residues. In germline, CDR1 is SGHVS, CDR2 FQNEAQ. The CDR3 loop reads CASSPPRRDEAFF. CDR3 bases: TGTGCCAGCAGCCCACCCAGGAGGGATGAAGCTTTCTTT.

J is TRBJ2-1 and V is TRBV6-1; no definite D call. From germline, CDR1 is MNHNS and CDR2 SASEGT. The V end lost 4 bases, the J end lost 5 bases, and 9 bases lay between the germline ends. The CDR3 is 13 residues long. The CDR3 bases are TGTGCCAGCAGTGTTCTGGGTAACAATGAGCAGTTCTTC. This gives the protein CASSVLGNNEQFF.

V gene TRBV28 combines with J gene TRBJ2-5, with TRBD2 matching over 7 bases. J lost 2 bases, V lost 6 bases, and 9 bases had no gene match. Germline V gives CDR1 MDHEN, CDR2 SYDVKM. The CDR3 is made up of 15 amino acids. Written as DNA, the CDR3 is TGTGCCAGCAGATCTAGCGGAGAAATTCAAGAGACCCAGTACTTC. It codes for CASRSSGEIQETQYF.

At least ten counts were recorded for this clonotype. The chain carries TRBV28 and TRBJ1-1; D gene unclear. The length of the CDR3 is 12 residues. Germline V gene sequence: CDR1 MDHEN, CDR2 SYDVKM. V lost 7 bases and J 8 bases, leaving 14 bases between the germline ends. The CDR3 loop is CASIPASREAFF. The CDR3 DNA follows: TGTGCCAGCATTCCCGCTTCACGAGAAGCTTTCTTT.

This clonotype is medium-sized (0.01 to 0.1%) in the sample. This chain connects TRBV19 to TRBJ1-5; TRBD1 matches at 9 bases. CDR1 LNHDA and CDR2 SQIVND come from the germline V gene (reference sequence). V shed 4 bases, J shed 0 bases, and the junction held 10 bases outside the gene matches. The CDR3 is 18 amino acids. The CDR3 region has the DNA TGTGCCAGTAGTAACGGGGACAGGGCACTCTTTAGCAATCAGCCCCAGCATTTT. Its protein is CASSNGDRALFSNQPQHF.

This clonotype was seen only once. This chain links TRBV6-1 with TRBJ1-5, with D unclear. V lost 6 bases and J lost 4, with 25 bases in between. Germline V lookup: CDR1 MNHNS, CDR2 SASEGT. This CDR3 has 18 amino acids. CDR3 DNA sequence: TGTGCCAGCAGCCCCCTGGGGTGGTCTGACGCTCGAAATCAGCCCCAGCATTTT. It translates to CASSPLGWSDARNQPQHF.

This clonotype was recorded only once. V gene TRBV28 combines with J gene TRBJ2-5, with TRBD2 matching over 14 bases. The CDR3 is 16 residues long. CDR1 is MDHEN and CDR2 is SYDVKM in the germline V gene. Unmatched junction bases numbered 7, after V lost 5 bases and J lost 5 bases. CDR3 bases: TGTGCCAGCAGTCCCGCGGGACTAGCGGGAGACGAGACCCAGTACTTC. Translated, it gives CASSPAGLAGDETQYF.

This clonotype came up many times. This chain links TRBV5-5 with TRBJ1-1, with D perhaps TRBD1 (5 bases). Germline CDR1 reads SGHKS; CDR2 reads YYEKEE (reference sequence). The CDR3 sequence is 13 residues long. The V gene lost 4 bases and the J gene lost 6 bases, with 13 bases spanning the gap. CDR3 sequence (DNA): TGTGCCAGCAGCCGAGCGGGGGGGGCTGAAGCTTTCTTT. It codes for CASSRAGGAEAFF.

This chain connects TRBV7-6 to TRBJ2-1; 7 bases are shared with TRBD1. V lost 4 bases to trimming and J lost 7 bases; unmatched junction nucleotides: 7. Germline V gives CDR1 SGHVS, CDR2 FNYEAQ. The CDR3 spans 14 residues. The CDR3 loop reads CASSSRQGINEQFF. For the CDR3, the DNA is TGTGCCAGCAGCTCCCGACAGGGTATTAATGAGCAGTTCTTC.

This clonotype appeared many times. The chain has TRBV5-1 and TRBJ1-1; 10 positions agree with TRBD1. CDR1 and CDR2 from the germline V gene are SGHRS and YFSETQ. The ends lost 3 bases at V and 4 bases at J; junction bases unmatched: 6. The CDR3 covers 15 residues. CDR3 protein: CASSSTGGEVTEAFF. CDR3 nucleotides: TGCGCCAGCAGCTCGACAGGGGGCGAGGTCACTGAAGCTTTCTTT.

This clonotype was seen ten or more times. The V call is TRBV28, the J call TRBJ2-3; 13 nucleotides match TRBD2. The germline V gene encodes CDR1 MDHEN and CDR2 SYDVKM. V lost 7 bases, J lost 0 bases, and 25 bases stayed unmatched. The CDR3 totals 23 residues. CDR3 nucleotides: TGTGCCAGCACTCCCCTACCGGGACCTCAGGCACTAGCGGGGGGGCCAAGCACAGATACGCAGTATTTT. Translated: CASTPLPGPQALAGGPSTDTQYF.

This chain links TRBV4-3 with TRBJ2-2, with 10 bases aligning to TRBD1. Trimming took 4 bases from V and 14 from J; bases not matched to a gene: 7. This CDR3 spans 13 amino acids. The V gene's germline CDR1 is LGHNA and CDR2 YSLEER. The CDR3 spells CASSRSGTGVLFF. The CDR3 DNA reads as TGCGCCAGCAGCCGGTCCGGGACAGGGGTACTGTTTTTT.